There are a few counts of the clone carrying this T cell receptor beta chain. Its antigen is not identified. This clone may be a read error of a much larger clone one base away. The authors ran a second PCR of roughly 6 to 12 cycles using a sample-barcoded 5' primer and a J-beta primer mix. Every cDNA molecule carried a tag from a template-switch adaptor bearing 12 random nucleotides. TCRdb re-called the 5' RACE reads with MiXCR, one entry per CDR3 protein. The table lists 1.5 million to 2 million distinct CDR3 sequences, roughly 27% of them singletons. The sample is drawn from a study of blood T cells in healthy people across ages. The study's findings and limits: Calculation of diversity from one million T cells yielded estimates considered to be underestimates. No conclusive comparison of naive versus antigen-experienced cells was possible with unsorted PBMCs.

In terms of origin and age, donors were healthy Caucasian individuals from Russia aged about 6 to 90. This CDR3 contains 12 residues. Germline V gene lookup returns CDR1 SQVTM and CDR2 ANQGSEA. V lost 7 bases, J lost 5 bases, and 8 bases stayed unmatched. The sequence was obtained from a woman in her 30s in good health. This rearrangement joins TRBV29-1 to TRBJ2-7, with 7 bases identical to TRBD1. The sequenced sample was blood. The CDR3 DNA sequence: TGCAGCGCTGCCGGGACAGTCGACGAGCAGTACTTC. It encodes CSAAGTVDEQYF.